The rows below give T cell receptor beta chains drawn from one sample of a study of cytomegalovirus exposure and HLA in healthy donors. Assay: immunoSEQ multiplex PCR; the TCRdb copy retains only in-frame clones and omits some. The sample comprises approximately 190,000 clones, roughly 80% of which are singletons, and about 2.6% rests with the top ten. Sequenced input: PBMCs. The origin of the receptors is a woman aged 50 to 60 in good health and CMV-seropositive. The CDR3 runs from the conserved cysteine through the conserved F or W. The order of the fields is V gene, J gene, D gene, clone size, CDR3 length, CDR3 DNA, CDR3 protein. D genes are given only for firm matches. Expanded clones get a size class; other rows say once, few or many, or leave the size out.

>TRBV10-3|TRBJ2-7|NA|NA|12
TGTGCCATCAGTGACACAGACTACGAGCAGTACTTC
CAISDTDYEQYF
>TRBV7-2|TRBJ1-1|TRBD1|once|16
TGTGCCAGCAGCCAGCGGACAGGGGGCGCAGGCACTGAAGCTTTCTTT
CASSQRTGGAGTEAFF
>TRBV5-8|TRBJ2-5|NA|once|14
TGTGCCAGCAGCTTAGGTCAGGGGCAAGAGACCCAGTACTTC
CASSLGQGQETQYF
>TRBV11-2|TRBJ1-2|TRBD1|NA|14
TGTGCCAGCAGCTGGGGACAGGTGGACTATGGCTACACCTTC
CASSWGQVDYGYTF
>TRBV27|TRBJ1-1|NA|NA|17
TGTGCCAGCCTCTCGCGGTTGGGTGCCCGGGGGGGCACTGAAGCTTTCTTT
CASLSRLGARGGTEAFF
>TRBV10-3|TRBJ2-3|NA|NA|13
TGTGCCATCAGTGTTCAGGGTGGAGATACGCAGTATTTT
CAISVQGGDTQYF
>TRBV30|TRBJ2-2|TRBD2|NA|15
TGTGCCTGGAGTCGGGGACTAGCGGGAGCCGGGGAGCTGTTTTTT
CAWSRGLAGAGELFF
>TRBV7-3|TRBJ1-6|TRBD1|few|14
TGTGCCAGCAGCTCGGGACAGCAAGGTTCACCCCTCCACTTT
CASSSGQQGSPLHF
>TRBV11-1|TRBJ1-1|NA|NA|13
TGTGCCAGCAGCTCTCAGGGAAGCACTGAAGCTTTCTTT
CASSSQGSTEAFF
>TRBV7-9|TRBJ2-1|TRBD1|NA|16
TGTGCCAGCAGCTTTGAACCGGGACAGGGGGCCCATGAGCAGTTCTTC
CASSFEPGQGAHEQFF
>TRBV7-2|TRBJ1-6|NA|NA|14
TGTGCCAGCAGCCAGGACAGTCACGGTTCACCCCTCCACTTT
CASSQDSHGSPLHF
>TRBV28|TRBJ1-5|NA|NA|14
TGTGCCAGCAGTTCCCCAGGGATAAATCAGCCCCAGCATTTT
CASSSPGINQPQHF
>TRBV6-6|TRBJ1-1|TRBD1|NA|15
TGTGCCAGCAGTCGGGACAGGGTGAGAGACACTGAAGCTTTCTTT
CASSRDRVRDTEAFF
>TRBV7-2|TRBJ2-2|TRBD2|NA|13
TGTGCCAGCAGCTGGGGGGGCACCGGGGAGCTGTTTTTT
CASSWGGTGELFF
>TRBV6-6|TRBJ1-3|TRBD1|few|12
TGTGCCACCAGGGGGCTTGGAAACACCATATATTTT
CATRGLGNTIYF
>TRBV19|TRBJ1-5|NA|NA|14
TGTGCCAGTAGTGGGGCCACGGCGGATCAGCCCCAGCATTTT
CASSGATADQPQHF
>TRBV9|TRBJ2-2|NA|NA|14
TGTGCCAGCAGCGTAATGCGGGGTGGCGGGGAGCTGTTTTTT
CASSVMRGGGELFF
>TRBV21-1|TRBJ2-5|NA|NA|14
TGTGCCAGCACCCCCGGGAGCCTTAAAGAGACCCAGTACTTC
CASTPGSLKETQYF
>TRBV28|TRBJ2-7|NA|NA|14
TGTGCCAGCACTTCATCCGACGAGGGCTACGAGCAGTACTTC
CASTSSDEGYEQYF
>TRBV7-2|TRBJ1-2|NA|NA|12
TGTGCCAGCAGCCAAGACAGCTATGGCTACACCTTC
CASSQDSYGYTF
>TRBV21-1|TRBJ2-7|NA|NA|15
TGTGCCAGCAGCAAAATTGGTCAGGCCCGCTACGAGCAGTACTTC
CASSKIGQARYEQYF